These 19 T cell receptor beta chains share one sample of origin, sequenced in a study of shared clonotypes between healthy human individuals. Data came from immunoSEQ multiplex PCR; TCRdb stores just in-frame clones and leaves some out. This sample has 500,000 or so clones, with around 96% found just once. The sequencing sample was made of naive CD4+ T cells sorted from blood. Subset in this sample: CD45RA+ positively selected. Receptors were obtained from a woman between 25 and 40 years old in good health.

As regards this clone: Other DNA sequences within the sample encode an identical CDR3. V and J are TRBV18 and TRBJ2-2; D might be TRBD2 (5 bases). Germline loops: CDR1 KGHSH, CDR2 LQKENI. V shed 0 bases and J shed 2 bases, with 7 bases lying between them. The CDR3 totals 15 residues. This CDR3 is CASSPPEANTGELFF. Here the CDR3 DNA reads TGTGCCAGCTCACCACCGGAGGCTAACACCGGGGAGCTGTTTTTT. Complete variable domain (other parts from reference TRBV18 and TRBJ2-2): NAGVMQNPRHLVRRRGQEARLRCSPMKGHSHVYWYRQLPEEGLKFMVYLQKENIIDESGMPKERFSAEFPKEGPSILRIQQVVRGDSAAYFCASSPPEANTGELFFGEGSRLTVL.

The chain carries TRBV7-8 and TRBJ1-4; no definite D call. Germline CDR1 and CDR2: SGHVS and FQNEAQ. The length of the CDR3 is 14 residues. V was clipped by 2 bases and J by 5 bases, with 9 bases between them. The CDR3 here is CASSLNWVNEKLFF. CDR3 coding DNA: TGTGCCAGCAGCTTAAATTGGGTGAATGAAAAACTGTTTTTT.

This clone was seen a single time. The V gene is TRBV10-3, the J gene TRBJ2-7, with D tentatively TRBD1 (5 bases). Germline V gene lookup returns CDR1 ENHRY and CDR2 SYGVKD. CDR3 length: 15 residues. The V and J ends lost 2 bases and 3 bases respectively, with 14 bases between them. CDR3 sequence: CAISEDHRRGYEQYF. For the CDR3, the DNA is TGTGCCATCAGTGAGGATCACAGGAGAGGCTACGAGCAGTACTTC.

In DNA form, the CDR3 reads TGTGCCAGCAGTCCCCGTGACGGACCCACAGATACGCAGTATTTT. Protein sequence: CASSPRDGPTDTQYF. This chain connects TRBV6-5 to TRBJ2-3; D gene uncertain. V dropped 5 bases and J dropped 2 bases, with 14 bases sitting between them. The CDR3 runs 15 residues. Germline assignment: CDR1 MNHEY and CDR2 SVGAGI.

This CDR3 reads CASSGDQGGPEAFF. The DNA of the CDR3 is TGTGCCAGCAGTGGGGATCAGGGAGGCCCTGAAGCTTTCTTT. This rearrangement joins TRBV6-1 to TRBJ1-1; the D gene is possibly TRBD1 (5 bases). The V gene lost 4 bases and the J gene lost 6 bases, with 15 bases spanning the gap. Per the germline V gene, CDR1 is MNHNS and CDR2 is SASEGT. The CDR3 covers 14 residues.

This sequence joins TRBV28 and TRBJ1-5; no clear D. The V gene's germline CDR1 is MDHEN and CDR2 SYDVKM. The length of the CDR3 is 17 residues. With 1 base removed from V and 0 bases from J, the gap between germline ends came to 13 bases. CDR3 region: CASSLLVTANSNQPQHF. CDR3 in DNA: TGTGCCAGCAGTTTATTGGTCACAGCTAATAGCAATCAGCCCCAGCATTTT. Drawing the rest from reference TRBV28 and TRBJ1-5, the complete variable domain is DVKVTQSSRYLVKRTGEKVFLECVQDMDHENMFWYRQDPGLGLRLIYFSYDVKMKEKGDIPEGYSVSREKKERFSLILESASTNQTSMYLCASSLLVTANSNQPQHFGDGTRLSIL.

The chain recombines TRBV5-4 with TRBJ2-3; 8 bases match TRBD2. Germline V gene lookup returns CDR1 SGHNT and CDR2 YYREEE (reference sequence). CDR3 length: 15 residues. V gave up 3 bases and J gave up 6 bases; unmatched junction bases: 9. The CDR3 nucleotides read TGTGCCAGCAGCTCCGCGGGAGGAGGTGTGGATACGCAGTATTTT. It is translated as CASSSAGGGVDTQYF. Full variable domain (remainder filled in from reference TRBV5-4 and TRBJ2-3): ETGVTQSPTHLIKTRGQQVTLRCSSQSGHNTVSWYQQALGQGPQFIFQYYREEENGRGNFPPRFSGLQFPNYSSELNVNALELDDSALYLCASSSAGGGVDTQYFGPGTRLTVL.

CDR3 amino acids: CASSEVGTSGSYTGELFF. In DNA, the CDR3 is TGTGCCAGCAGCGAAGTTGGGACTAGCGGGAGTTACACCGGGGAGCTGTTTTTT. V is TRBV7-9 and J is TRBJ2-2; TRBD2 matches at 14 bases. CDR1 is SEHNR and CDR2 is FQNEAQ in the germline V gene (reference sequence). The CDR3 is made up of 18 amino acids. Unmatched junction bases numbered 8, after V lost 5 bases and J lost 3 bases.

This clone was observed a single time. This chain joins TRBV19 and TRBJ2-2; 11 nucleotides line up with TRBD2. There are 17 residues in the CDR3. Germline loops: CDR1 LNHDA, CDR2 SQIVND (reference sequence). Trimming took 1 base from V and 5 from J; bases not matched to a gene: 6. The DNA for the CDR3 is TGTGCCAGTAGTATAGCTAGCGGGAGGCCCTCTACCGGGGAGCTGTTTTTT. Translation: CASSIASGRPSTGELFF.

V usage is TRBV7-8 and J usage is TRBJ2-1; TRBD2 aligns across 13 bases. Trimming took 10 bases from V and 7 from J; bases not matched to a gene: 13. The CDR3 consists of 16 residues. Germline V gene data show CDR1 as SGHVS and CDR2 as FQNEAQ. CDR3 DNA: TGTGCCATACTAATACCCTTGGGACTAGCGGGAAATGAGCAGTTCTTC. Amino acid sequence: CAILIPLGLAGNEQFF.

This chain uses TRBV9 with TRBJ2-1; D possibly corresponds to TRBD2 (6 bases). The CDR3 runs to 14 residues. V was shortened by 3 bases and J by 2 bases, with 9 bases between the two germline ends. Germline loops: CDR1 SGDLS, CDR2 YYNGEE. This chain's CDR3 is CASSERVAYNEQFF. CDR3 DNA: TGTGCCAGCAGCGAGCGGGTCGCCTACAATGAGCAGTTCTTC.

The chain is built from TRBV14 and TRBJ1-2; no firm D call. The CDR3 has 15 residues. Germline CDR1 SGHDN, CDR2 FVKESK. V lost 0 bases and J 2 bases, leaving 10 bases between the germline ends. CDR3 in DNA: TGTGCCAGCAGCCAAGATAGGGCGACGAACTATGGCTACACCTTC. Translating gives CASSQDRATNYGYTF.

The V gene is TRBV10-3, the J gene TRBJ1-1; perhaps TRBD1 as D (5 bases). The CDR3 covers 14 residues. The germline CDR1 and CDR2 sequences are ENHRY and SYGVKD. The V end was cut by 4 bases, the J end by 4 bases, with 13 bases between. CDR3: CAISAEGRRTEAFF. In DNA form, the CDR3 reads TGTGCCATCAGTGCAGAGGGGCGTCGCACTGAAGCTTTCTTT.

The V and J genes are TRBV20-1 and TRBJ1-1, with D unresolved. V was trimmed by 8 bases and J by 3 bases, leaving 10 bases between them. The CDR3 spans 11 residues. Germline V gives CDR1 DFQATT, CDR2 SNEGSKA (reference sequence). DNA of the CDR3: TGCAGTTCTAAAAGTGACACTGAAGCTTTCTTT. Its protein product is CSSKSDTEAFF.

The genes are TRBV4-2 and TRBJ2-3; TRBD2 matches at 8 bases. Germline CDR1 and CDR2: LGHNA and YNFKEQ. CDR3 length: 22 residues. The J segment lost 1 base and the V segment lost 1 base, leaving 22 bases of the junction unmatched. The CDR3 spells CASSQAPGLAPTLNFRTDTQYF. The CDR3 bases are TGTGCCAGCAGCCAAGCTCCCGGACTAGCCCCAACCCTAAATTTTCGCACAGATACGCAGTATTTT.

The CDR3 sequence is CASSPDRVGELFF. The CDR3 DNA is TGTGCCAGCAGCCCGGACAGGGTAGGGGAGCTGTTTTTT. V gene TRBV5-4 combines with J gene TRBJ2-2; 8 nucleotides match TRBD1. Germline trimming cut 4 bases from V and 8 bases from J; bases unmatched to any gene: 4. This CDR3 region has 13 residues. Germline lookup yields CDR1 SGHNT and CDR2 YYREEE (reference sequence).

The rearrangement links TRBV15 to TRBJ1-4, with 7 bases lining up with TRBD1. V gave up 0 bases and J gave up 11 bases; unmatched junction bases: 12. Germline loops: CDR1 LNHNV, CDR2 YYDKDF (reference sequence). This CDR3 has 16 amino acids. Here the CDR3 reads CATSREGFGQADKLFF. In nucleotides, the CDR3 is TGTGCCACCAGCAGAGAAGGGTTTGGACAGGCGGACAAACTGTTTTTT. Full variable domain (remainder filled in from reference TRBV15 and TRBJ1-4): DAMVIQNPRYQVTQFGKPVTLSCSQTLNHNVMYWYQQKSSQAPKLLFHYYDKDFNNEADTPDNFQSRRPNTSFCFLDIRSPGLGDTAMYLCATSREGFGQADKLFFGSGTQLSVL.

The chain employs TRBV6-1 and TRBJ1-5; no firm D call. The CDR3 totals 15 residues. Germline V gene lookup returns CDR1 MNHNS and CDR2 SASEGT. Deletions cut 2 bases from V and 3 bases from J, with 11 bases between. The DNA for the CDR3 is TGTGCCAGCAGTGAACCGGCCGCCTCCAATCAGCCCCAGCATTTT. Amino acids: CASSEPAASNQPQHF.

V gene TRBV27 combines with J gene TRBJ1-5; no firm D call. The CDR3 extends over 13 amino acids. Trimming cost V 5 bases and J 2 bases, with 7 bases left between them. From germline, CDR1 is MNHEY and CDR2 SMNVEV (reference sequence). The CDR3 protein is CASSHLGNQPQHF. In DNA form, the CDR3 reads TGTGCCAGCAGTCATCTCGGCAATCAGCCCCAGCATTTT.